Sequencing of this T cell receptor (beta chain) was carried out in a study of a mutant IDH1 vaccine in newly diagnosed glioma. Study as a whole: V12 fell at week 35 and V13, the study end, at week 47.

Clones were sequenced by immunoSEQ multiplex PCR, and TCRdb holds only the in-frame ones, with some missing. The sample lists over 75,000 clones, 80% to 90% occurring once. Germline V lookup: CDR1 LGHNA, CDR2 YNFKEQ. The CDR3 extends over 15 amino acids. V shed 1 base and J shed 0 bases, with 4 bases lying between them. This clone was counted a few times. The antigen remains unidentified. Indicated time point: week 47, end of study. Doses consisted of 300 ug of mutant IDH1 20-mer peptide each, paired with topical imiquimod. The chain is built from TRBV4-2 and TRBJ2-6; no definite D call. This clonotype originated in a man in his forties with glioma. This material consisted of PBMCs, taken from a glioma patient whose treatment included an IDH1 peptide vaccine. The CDR3 protein is CASSQAVSGANVLTF. CDR3 nucleotide sequence: TGTGCCAGCAGCCAAGCCGTCTCTGGGGCCAACGTCCTGACTTTC.